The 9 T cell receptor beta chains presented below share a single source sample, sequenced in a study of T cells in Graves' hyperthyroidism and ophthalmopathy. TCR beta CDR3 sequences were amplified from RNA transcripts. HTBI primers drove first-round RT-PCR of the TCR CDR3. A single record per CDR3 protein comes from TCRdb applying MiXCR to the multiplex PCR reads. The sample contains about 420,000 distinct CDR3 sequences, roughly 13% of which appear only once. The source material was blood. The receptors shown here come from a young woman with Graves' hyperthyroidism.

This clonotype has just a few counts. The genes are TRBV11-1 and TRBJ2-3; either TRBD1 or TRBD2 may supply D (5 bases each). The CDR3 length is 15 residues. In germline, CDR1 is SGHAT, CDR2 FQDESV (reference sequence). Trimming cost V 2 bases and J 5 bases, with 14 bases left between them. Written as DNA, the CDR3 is TGTGCCAGCAGCTTAAGTAGGGCGAGGGGAGATACGCAGTATTTT. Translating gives CASSLSRARGDTQYF.

The CDR3 region is CASSKGLAGNYNEQFF. The CDR3 coding sequence is TGTGCCAGCAGCAAGGGACTAGCGGGGAATTACAATGAGCAGTTCTTC. The gene calls are TRBV11-2 and TRBJ2-1; 13 bases line up with TRBD2. Germline CDR1 reads SGHAT; CDR2 reads FQNNGV. V trimming: 5 bases; J trimming: 4 bases; junction bases outside the gene matches: 5. This CDR3 has 16 amino acids. Full variable domain (missing parts from reference TRBV11-2 and TRBJ2-1): EAGVAQSPRYKIIEKRQSVAFWCNPISGHATLYWYQQILGQGPKLLIQFQNNGVVDDSQLPKDRFSAERLKGVDSTLKIQPAKLEDSAVYLCASSKGLAGNYNEQFFGPGTRLTVL.

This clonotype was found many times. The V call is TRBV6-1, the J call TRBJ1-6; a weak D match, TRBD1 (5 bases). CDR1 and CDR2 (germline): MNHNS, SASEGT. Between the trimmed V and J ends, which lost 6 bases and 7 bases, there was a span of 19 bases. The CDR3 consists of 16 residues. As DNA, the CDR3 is TGTGCCAGCAGGGCCGTGGGTGGGGAGGGGAATTCACCCCTCCACTTT. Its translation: CASRAVGGEGNSPLHF.

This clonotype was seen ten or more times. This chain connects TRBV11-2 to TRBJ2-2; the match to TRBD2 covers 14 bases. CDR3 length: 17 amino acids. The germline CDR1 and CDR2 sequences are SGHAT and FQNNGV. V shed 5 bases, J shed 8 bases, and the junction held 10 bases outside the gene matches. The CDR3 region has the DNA TGTGCCAGCAGCCTTAAACCGGGACTAGCGGGAGTAGGGGAGCTGTTTTTT. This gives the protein CASSLKPGLAGVGELFF.

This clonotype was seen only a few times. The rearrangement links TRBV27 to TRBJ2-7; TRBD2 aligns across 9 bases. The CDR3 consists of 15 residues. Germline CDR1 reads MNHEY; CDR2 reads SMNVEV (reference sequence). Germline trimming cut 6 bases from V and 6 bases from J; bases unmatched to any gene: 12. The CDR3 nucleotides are TGTGCCAGCAGCCAAGAAGCGGGAGGTACTAGCGAGCAGTACTTC. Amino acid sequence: CASSQEAGGTSEQYF.

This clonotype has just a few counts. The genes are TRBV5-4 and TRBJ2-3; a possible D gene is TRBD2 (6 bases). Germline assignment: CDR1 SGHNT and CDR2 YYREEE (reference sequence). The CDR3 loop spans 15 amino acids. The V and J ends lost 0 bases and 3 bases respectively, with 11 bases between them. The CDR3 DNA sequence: TGTGCCAGCAGCTTGGATGGGGGGTGGACAGATACGCAGTATTTT. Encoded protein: CASSLDGGWTDTQYF.

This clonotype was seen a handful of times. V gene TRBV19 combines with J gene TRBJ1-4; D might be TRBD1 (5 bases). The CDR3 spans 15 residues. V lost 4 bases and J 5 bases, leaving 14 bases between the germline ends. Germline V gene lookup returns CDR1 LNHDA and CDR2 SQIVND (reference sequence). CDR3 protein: CASSTGAVSNEKLFF. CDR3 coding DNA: TGTGCCAGTAGTACCGGGGCCGTATCCAATGAAAAACTGTTTTTT.

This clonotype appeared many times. The CDR3 protein is CASSKEVGTEAFF. CDR3 bases: TGTGCCAGCAGTAAAGAGGTGGGGACTGAAGCTTTCTTT. The gene calls are TRBV6-2 or TRBV6-3 and TRBJ1-1; D call uncertain. CDR1 MNHEY and CDR2 SVGEGT come from the germline V gene. Trimming pared 5 bases from V and 5 bases from J, leaving 12 bases between. The CDR3 has 13 residues.

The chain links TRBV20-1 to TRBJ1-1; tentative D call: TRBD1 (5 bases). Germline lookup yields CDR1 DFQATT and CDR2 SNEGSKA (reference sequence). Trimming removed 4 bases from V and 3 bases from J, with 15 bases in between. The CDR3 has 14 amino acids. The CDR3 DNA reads TGCAGTGCTATGGTGGCAGGGTTGGACACTGAAGCTTTCTTT. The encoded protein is CSAMVAGLDTEAFF.